A selection of T cell receptor beta chains follows, all from one sample in a study of T cells after yellow fever vaccination. TCRdb ran MiXCR on the 5' RACE reads and lists one entry per CDR3 protein. The sample holds a few hundred thousand distinct CDR3 sequences, about 7% seen once. The source material was CD4+ T cells sorted from PBMCs, sampled 15 days after the yellow fever booster vaccination. Source of these receptors: a man under 40 who received the YFV17D yellow fever vaccine. Both conserved end residues are part of each CDR3. The D gene is left open where the match is weak. Only part of the rows carry a size: once, few, many, or a class if the clone is expanded.

cdr3_nt: TGTGCCAGCAGGTTGGGCCTCGTGGTTGGCGGGGAGCTGTTTTTT
cdr3_aa: CASRLGLVVGGELFF
j_call: TRBJ2-2
v_call: TRBV6-1
clone_size: NA
d_call: NA

cdr3_nt: TGCAGTGTTTCCCCACCGCGGGACACCGGGGAGCTGTTTTTT
cdr3_aa: CSVSPPRDTGELFF
j_call: TRBJ2-2
v_call: TRBV20-1
clone_size: few
d_call: NA

cdr3_nt: TGTGCCACCAGCTTAGCTAACTATGGCTACACCTTC
cdr3_aa: CATSLANYGYTF
j_call: TRBJ1-2
v_call: TRBV15
clone_size: many
d_call: NA

cdr3_nt: TGCGCCAGCAGCCCGGGGACTAGCGGGATCTTTGATGAGCAGTTCTTC
cdr3_aa: CASSPGTSGIFDEQFF
j_call: TRBJ2-1
v_call: TRBV5-1
clone_size: few
d_call: TRBD2

cdr3_nt: TGTGCCAGCTCACGAGGTGGACGGGCCAATCAGCCCCAGCATTTT
cdr3_aa: CASSRGGRANQPQHF
j_call: TRBJ1-5
v_call: TRBV18
clone_size: many
d_call: NA

cdr3_nt: TGTGCCAGCAGCTTTGACAGGGGAAACTACGAGCAGTACTTC
cdr3_aa: CASSFDRGNYEQYF
j_call: TRBJ2-7
v_call: TRBV11-2
clone_size: few
d_call: TRBD1

cdr3_nt: TGTGCCAGCAGCTCCCCCGACAGAGCCGGAGGAAACATTCAGTACTTC
cdr3_aa: CASSSPDRAGGNIQYF
j_call: TRBJ2-4
v_call: TRBV7-2
clone_size: few
d_call: NA

cdr3_nt: TGTGCCAGCAGCTTATCATCCTGGGAGGGAAGCACCGGGGAGCTGTTTTTT
cdr3_aa: CASSLSSWEGSTGELFF
j_call: TRBJ2-2
v_call: TRBV7-2
clone_size: NA
d_call: TRBD2

cdr3_nt: TGCGCCAGCAGCCAAGATATAGTCGAGGGTCGCGAGCAGTACTTC
cdr3_aa: CASSQDIVEGREQYF
j_call: TRBJ2-7
v_call: TRBV4-3
clone_size: few
d_call: NA

cdr3_nt: TGTGCCAGCAGTGCTGTGGCACCGAGCTCCTACAATGAGCAGTTCTTC
cdr3_aa: CASSAVAPSSYNEQFF
j_call: TRBJ2-1
v_call: TRBV28
clone_size: NA
d_call: NA

cdr3_nt: TGTGCCAGCAGCAGAATACAGGAGAGCTCTGGAAACACCATATATTTT
cdr3_aa: CASSRIQESSGNTIYF
j_call: TRBJ1-3
v_call: TRBV5-6
clone_size: few
d_call: NA

cdr3_nt: TGCGCCAGCAGCGGCGCCTACAATGAGCAGTTCTTC
cdr3_aa: CASSGAYNEQFF
j_call: TRBJ2-1
v_call: TRBV5-1
clone_size: many
d_call: NA

cdr3_nt: TGTGCCAGCAGTCCCGGGACTGTTCTAAATACGCAGTATTTT
cdr3_aa: CASSPGTVLNTQYF
j_call: TRBJ2-3
v_call: TRBV28
clone_size: NA
d_call: NA

cdr3_nt: TGTGCCAGCAGGCCAGGGTATATTTCAAGCACCGGGGAGCTGTTTTTT
cdr3_aa: CASRPGYISSTGELFF
j_call: TRBJ2-2
v_call: TRBV6-1
clone_size: few
d_call: NA

cdr3_nt: TGTGCCAGCAAGGGTCTGGGGAGAGGCAATCAGCCCCAGCATTTT
cdr3_aa: CASKGLGRGNQPQHF
j_call: TRBJ1-5
v_call: TRBV12-3/TRBV12-4
clone_size: NA
d_call: NA

cdr3_nt: TGTGCCAGCAGCCCCCGCGCCCCAGACAGGGGGTCGTACAATGAGCAGTTCTTC
cdr3_aa: CASSPRAPDRGSYNEQFF
j_call: TRBJ2-1
v_call: TRBV11-2
clone_size: few
d_call: TRBD1

cdr3_nt: TGTGCCAGCAGCTTGGTGGTAGGGAAAAGCTCCTACAATGAGCAGTTCTTC
cdr3_aa: CASSLVVGKSSYNEQFF
j_call: TRBJ2-1
v_call: TRBV5-6
clone_size: NA
d_call: NA

cdr3_nt: TGCGCCAGCAGCTTAGGGACTACCTACGAGCAGTACTTC
cdr3_aa: CASSLGTTYEQYF
j_call: TRBJ2-7
v_call: TRBV5-1
clone_size: many
d_call: TRBD2

cdr3_nt: TGTGCCAGCAGCCCCAACCTAGGGACAGGAGGGGGAGATACGCAGTATTTT
cdr3_aa: CASSPNLGTGGGDTQYF
j_call: TRBJ2-3
v_call: TRBV12-3/TRBV12-4
clone_size: many
d_call: TRBD1

cdr3_nt: TGCGCCAGCAGCTTGGCAGGTCAATCCGAGCAGTACTTC
cdr3_aa: CASSLAGQSEQYF
j_call: TRBJ2-7
v_call: TRBV5-1
clone_size: many
d_call: NA

cdr3_nt: TGTGCCAGTAGTATTGGGTCCGCCGACGAGCAGTACTTC
cdr3_aa: CASSIGSADEQYF
j_call: TRBJ2-7
v_call: TRBV19
clone_size: few
d_call: NA

cdr3_nt: TGCAGTGCGAGAGGCAGGATAACCTACGAGCAGTACTTC
cdr3_aa: CSARGRITYEQYF
j_call: TRBJ2-7
v_call: TRBV20-1
clone_size: many
d_call: NA

cdr3_nt: TGTGCCAGCAGAGCGCGGGGATCGCAGCCCCAGCATTTT
cdr3_aa: CASRARGSQPQHF
j_call: TRBJ1-5
v_call: TRBV27
clone_size: many
d_call: NA

cdr3_nt: TGTGCCAGCAGTGAATTAGTAGAGCAGTACTTC
cdr3_aa: CASSELVEQYF
j_call: TRBJ2-7
v_call: TRBV25-1
clone_size: many
d_call: NA

cdr3_nt: TGCGCCAGCAGCTTTAACCCACAGGGGGCGGGAGAGACCCAGTACTTC
cdr3_aa: CASSFNPQGAGETQYF
j_call: TRBJ2-5
v_call: TRBV5-1
clone_size: few
d_call: TRBD1

cdr3_nt: TGTGCCACCAAAGCGGGAGTGTCGGATACGCAGTATTTT
cdr3_aa: CATKAGVSDTQYF
j_call: TRBJ2-3
v_call: TRBV19
clone_size: few
d_call: TRBD2

cdr3_nt: TGTGCCTGGAGTAACGGGATGGGCTACGAGCAGTACTTC
cdr3_aa: CAWSNGMGYEQYF
j_call: TRBJ2-7
v_call: TRBV30
clone_size: NA
d_call: NA

cdr3_nt: TGTGCCAGCAGGACAGCGGAGGGCTACACCTTC
cdr3_aa: CASRTAEGYTF
j_call: TRBJ1-2
v_call: TRBV6-5
clone_size: NA
d_call: NA

cdr3_nt: TGTGCCAGCAGCTTAGCTCTAGCGGCACCTTACGAGCAGTACTTC
cdr3_aa: CASSLALAAPYEQYF
j_call: TRBJ2-7
v_call: TRBV7-2
clone_size: few
d_call: TRBD2

cdr3_nt: TGCGCCAGCAGCCCAGGCGGCAGTGGTGTTGCAGATACGCAGTATTTT
cdr3_aa: CASSPGGSGVADTQYF
j_call: TRBJ2-3
v_call: TRBV5-1
clone_size: many
d_call: NA

cdr3_nt: TGTGCCTGGGCGAGAAGAGCGGGCGGTTACGAGCAGTACTTC
cdr3_aa: CAWARRAGGYEQYF
j_call: TRBJ2-7
v_call: TRBV30
clone_size: NA
d_call: NA

cdr3_nt: TGTGCCAGCAGCTCGGGGCCTACACTTCAAGAGACCCAGTACTTC
cdr3_aa: CASSSGPTLQETQYF
j_call: TRBJ2-5
v_call: TRBV5-4
clone_size: NA
d_call: NA

cdr3_nt: TGTGCCAGCAGCAAAGTTGGCGTCTCCTACGAGCAGTACTTC
cdr3_aa: CASSKVGVSYEQYF
j_call: TRBJ2-7
v_call: TRBV21-1
clone_size: NA
d_call: NA

cdr3_nt: TGTGCCAGCAGGTCCGATTCCATTTCACCCCTCCACTTT
cdr3_aa: CASRSDSISPLHF
j_call: TRBJ1-6
v_call: TRBV12-3/TRBV12-4
clone_size: few
d_call: NA

cdr3_nt: TGCAGCGGGGGGGCCGGAGATACGCAGTATTTT
cdr3_aa: CSGGAGDTQYF
j_call: TRBJ2-3
v_call: TRBV29-1
clone_size: few
d_call: NA

cdr3_nt: TGCAGTGCTAGAGATTGGCAGGCCCACTCTGGAAACACCATATATTTT
cdr3_aa: CSARDWQAHSGNTIYF
j_call: TRBJ1-3
v_call: TRBV20-1
clone_size: NA
d_call: NA

cdr3_nt: TGTGCCAGCAGCCAAGAGGGGGCTGGGGCCAACGTCCTGACTTTC
cdr3_aa: CASSQEGAGANVLTF
j_call: TRBJ2-6
v_call: TRBV14
clone_size: NA
d_call: NA

cdr3_nt: TGTGCCAGCAGTTACCTAGCCGGGACCAACTATGGCTACACCTTC
cdr3_aa: CASSYLAGTNYGYTF
j_call: TRBJ1-2
v_call: TRBV6-5
clone_size: many
d_call: NA

cdr3_nt: TGTGCCAGCAGCCAAGATCTGAAGCAGCCCCAGCATTTT
cdr3_aa: CASSQDLKQPQHF
j_call: TRBJ1-5
v_call: TRBV3-1
clone_size: NA
d_call: NA

cdr3_nt: TGTGCCAGTAACCCGGGACAACCTTCCGCTGAAAAACTGTTTTTT
cdr3_aa: CASNPGQPSAEKLFF
j_call: TRBJ1-4
v_call: TRBV19
clone_size: few
d_call: NA

cdr3_nt: TGTGCCAGCAGCCTCAGGGGGCCATTCTATGGCTACACCTTC
cdr3_aa: CASSLRGPFYGYTF
j_call: TRBJ1-2
v_call: TRBV6-2/TRBV6-3
clone_size: NA
d_call: TRBD1

cdr3_nt: TGTGCCAGCAGCTTACGATATGGCGTATTGAACACTGAAGCTTTCTTT
cdr3_aa: CASSLRYGVLNTEAFF
j_call: TRBJ1-1
v_call: TRBV11-2
clone_size: many
d_call: NA

cdr3_nt: TGCAGCGTTGGGGGACAGCTCACCGGGGAGCTGTTTTTT
cdr3_aa: CSVGGQLTGELFF
j_call: TRBJ2-2
v_call: TRBV29-1
clone_size: many
d_call: TRBD1

cdr3_nt: TGCGCCAGCAGCTTGACGGCCAGCGGTCGGGAGACCCAGTACTTC
cdr3_aa: CASSLTASGRETQYF
j_call: TRBJ2-5
v_call: TRBV5-1
clone_size: few
d_call: NA

cdr3_nt: TGCAGTGCCGACGACACAATGAACACTGAAGCTTTCTTT
cdr3_aa: CSADDTMNTEAFF
j_call: TRBJ1-1
v_call: TRBV20-1
clone_size: NA
d_call: NA

cdr3_nt: TGCGCCAGCAGGGAAGGACTAGCGGGAGCCTACGAGCAGTACTTC
cdr3_aa: CASREGLAGAYEQYF
j_call: TRBJ2-7
v_call: TRBV5-1
clone_size: many
d_call: TRBD2

cdr3_nt: TGTGCCAGCAGCTTGAGACTAGCGGGAGCGGCTGTAGGCGAGCAGTACTTC
cdr3_aa: CASSLRLAGAAVGEQYF
j_call: TRBJ2-7
v_call: TRBV5-5
clone_size: few
d_call: TRBD2

cdr3_nt: TGCGCCAGCAGCCCCCCGGCGGATACGCAGTATTTT
cdr3_aa: CASSPPADTQYF
j_call: TRBJ2-3
v_call: TRBV5-1
clone_size: few
d_call: NA

cdr3_nt: TGTGCCACCCTACCGGGACTACTAAACACCGGGGAGCTGTTTTTT
cdr3_aa: CATLPGLLNTGELFF
j_call: TRBJ2-2
v_call: TRBV28
clone_size: many
d_call: TRBD2

cdr3_nt: TGTGCCAGCAATCTGGACAGGGGGTATTCTGAAGCTTTCTTT
cdr3_aa: CASNLDRGYSEAFF
j_call: TRBJ1-1
v_call: TRBV2
clone_size: few
d_call: TRBD1

cdr3_nt: TGTGCCAGCAGACGACTAGCGGGAGCAATTAATGAGCAGTTCTTC
cdr3_aa: CASRRLAGAINEQFF
j_call: TRBJ2-1
v_call: TRBV6-5
clone_size: NA
d_call: TRBD2

cdr3_nt: TGTGCCAGCAGTTTCCGGGCCAATGAGCAGTTCTTC
cdr3_aa: CASSFRANEQFF
j_call: TRBJ2-1
v_call: TRBV28
clone_size: NA
d_call: NA

cdr3_nt: TGCAGTGCTACACTCCGGGACAGGGGCTACGAGCAGTACTTC
cdr3_aa: CSATLRDRGYEQYF
j_call: TRBJ2-7
v_call: TRBV20-1
clone_size: few
d_call: TRBD1

cdr3_nt: TGTGCCAGCAGTTTACTAAATTACAATGAGCAGTTCTTC
cdr3_aa: CASSLLNYNEQFF
j_call: TRBJ2-1
v_call: TRBV27
clone_size: many
d_call: NA